Following are 2 T cell receptor beta chains from one sample sequenced in a study of Graves' ophthalmopathy and Graves' hyperthyroidism. As the template, RNA transcripts were used to amplify TCR beta CDR3 regions. HTBI-primed RT-PCR formed the first round, and a multiplex PCR formed the second. MiXCR, run by TCRdb on the multiplex PCR reads, gives a single entry per CDR3 protein. The sample lists fewer than 250,000 distinct CDR3 sequences; about 32% were seen once. Sequenced sample: peripheral blood. These receptors came from a man in his forties or fifties with Graves' ophthalmopathy.

J is TRBJ2-5 and V is TRBV15; D is ambiguous. There are 15 residues in the CDR3. V shed 0 bases and J shed 2 bases, with 10 bases lying between them. Germline CDR1 and CDR2: LNHNV and YYDKDF (reference sequence). The CDR3 nucleotides are TGTGCCACCAGCAGAGATCATGTACCTCAAGAGACCCAGTACTTC. Its translation is CATSRDHVPQETQYF.

The gene calls are TRBV14 and TRBJ2-5; D might be TRBD1 (5 bases). Germline values: CDR1 SGHDN, CDR2 FVKESK. The CDR3 runs to 17 residues. Trimming took 1 base from V and 6 from J, leaving 21 bases between them. As DNA, the CDR3 is TGTGCCAGCAGCCAAGCCTCGTTCGGCAGGGTCGTAAAGACCCAGTACTTC. It specifies CASSQASFGRVVKTQYF.